Each of the 23 T cell receptor beta chains below was sequenced from the same sample in a study of T cells in Graves' hyperthyroidism and ophthalmopathy. Researchers amplified the TCR beta CDR3 regions from RNA transcripts. The study used the HTBI primer set for a first-round RT-PCR of the TCR CDR3. TCRdb reprocessed the multiplex PCR reads via MiXCR and lists one record per CDR3 protein. In the table there are 500,000 to 600,000 distinct CDR3 sequences, roughly 50% of which are singletons. Sequenced material: peripheral blood or thyroid tissue (not recorded which). These receptors all stem from an adult woman with Graves' disease, either hyperthyroidism or ophthalmopathy (not recorded which).

The CDR3 DNA reads TGTGCCAGCAGCAGGACAGGGCCTAACTATGGCTACACCTTC. Residues: CASSRTGPNYGYTF. J is TRBJ1-2 and V is TRBV11-2, with 8 bases matching TRBD1. Germline CDR1 and CDR2: SGHAT and FQNNGV. This CDR3 contains 14 residues. The V and J ends lost 5 bases and 0 bases, in that order; junction bases with no gene match: 2.

This sequence joins TRBV2 and TRBJ1-1; D is unclear. Trimming stripped 4 bases from V and 0 bases from J, with 9 bases between. The CDR3 consists of 14 residues. Looked up from germline, CDR1 is SNHLY and CDR2 is FYNNEI. CDR3 sequence: CASSGRDMNTEAFF. The CDR3 DNA reads TGTGCCAGCAGTGGTAGGGATATGAACACTGAAGCTTTCTTT.

This clonotype has a count of ten or more. The chain joins TRBV7-9 to TRBJ1-1; no clear D gene. The CDR3 extends over 14 amino acids. V shed 5 bases and J shed 5 bases, with 15 bases lying between them. Germline V gene sequence: CDR1 SEHNR, CDR2 FQNEAQ (reference sequence). The CDR3 nucleotides are TGTGCCAGCAGCCCCCGTCAGAGGGTGACTGAAGCTTTCTTT. Amino acid sequence: CASSPRQRVTEAFF. The full variable domain, rest sourced from reference TRBV7-9 and TRBJ1-1, is DTGVSQNPRHKITKRGQNVTFRCDPISEHNRLYWYRQTLGQGPEFLTYFQNEAQLEKSRLLSDRFSAERPKGSFSTLEIQRTEQGDSAMYLCASSPRQRVTEAFFGQGTRLTVV.

The rearrangement joins TRBV7-2 to TRBJ2-7, with D possibly TRBD1 on 7 matching bases. The CDR3 has 13 amino acids. CDR1 is SGHTA, CDR2 FQGNSA, per germline. V dropped 8 bases and J dropped 3 bases, with 14 bases sitting between them. This CDR3 is CASGGTALYEQYF. CDR3 bases: TGTGCCAGCGGGGGGACAGCTCTCTACGAGCAGTACTTC.

This clonotype was seen a single time. V gene TRBV15 combines with J gene TRBJ2-7; TRBD2 agrees at 10 bases. Germline assignment: CDR1 LNHNV and CDR2 YYDKDF (reference sequence). V gave up 4 bases and J gave up 0 bases; unmatched junction bases: 9. This CDR3 has 17 amino acids. Here the CDR3 DNA reads TGTGCCACCAGCAATTCAGCGGGAGGGGCAGTCTCCTACGAGCAGTACTTC. Amino acid sequence: CATSNSAGGAVSYEQYF.

Many counts were recorded for this clonotype. The J gene is TRBJ2-2, the V gene TRBV6-6; the D gene is possibly TRBD1 (5 bases). Germline V gene data show CDR1 as MNHNY and CDR2 as SVGAGI (reference sequence). Trimming shortened V by 4 bases and J by 4 bases, and 7 bases separated the two germline ends. The length of the CDR3 is 13 residues. The CDR3, as DNA: TGTGCCAGCAGTTCGACAGTCACCGGGGAGCTGTTTTTT. Translating gives CASSSTVTGELFF.

This clonotype has a handful of counts. The chain combines TRBV28 with TRBJ1-2; D is perhaps TRBD1 (6 bases). V was clipped by 2 bases and J by 4 bases, with 14 bases between them. Germline assignment: CDR1 MDHEN and CDR2 SYDVKM. This CDR3 is built from 15 residues. The CDR3 DNA reads TGTGCCAGCAGTTTAAGGGGGGGCGGACTCTATGGCTACACCTTC. It codes for CASSLRGGGLYGYTF.

This clonotype was observed a few times. This chain uses TRBV10-3 with TRBJ1-1; weak D call: TRBD1 (6 bases). The CDR3 has 14 amino acids. Per the germline V gene, CDR1 is ENHRY and CDR2 is SYGVKD. Between the trimmed V and J ends, which lost 4 bases and 0 bases, there was a span of 9 bases. The CDR3 protein is CAISAGQLNTEAFF. The CDR3 nucleotides are TGTGCCATCAGTGCTGGACAGTTGAACACTGAAGCTTTCTTT.

This clonotype was observed many times. V usage is TRBV20-1 and J usage is TRBJ1-4; 7 bases map to TRBD1. Per germline, CDR1 DFQATT and CDR2 SNEGSKA (reference sequence). Trimming cost V 5 bases and J 4 bases; bases outside gene matches: 16. The CDR3 is 17 amino acids. The CDR3 loop reads CSARDSRSLTYNEKLFF. In DNA form, the CDR3 reads TGCAGTGCTCGGGACAGCCGCTCACTTACCTATAATGAAAAACTGTTTTTT.

The table lists this clonotype with many counts. The chain carries TRBV20-1 and TRBJ1-1; a weak D match, TRBD1 (5 bases). Between the trimmed V and J ends, which lost 6 bases and 1 base, there was a span of 12 bases. The CDR3 is made up of 13 amino acids. Germline V gene sequence: CDR1 DFQATT, CDR2 SNEGSKA (reference sequence). CDR3 coding DNA: TGCAGTGCCCCAGACAGCAGGAACACTGAAGCTTTCTTT. Amino acids: CSAPDSRNTEAFF.

The DNA of the CDR3 is TGCAGCGCCGACTACGAGCAGTACTTC. Translation: CSADYEQYF. J is TRBJ2-7 and V is TRBV29-1; D is unclear. CDR1 SQVTM and CDR2 ANQGSEA come from the germline V gene. The CDR3 is 9 amino acids. Trimming removed 7 bases at V and 3 bases at J, with 4 bases between.

There are many counts of this clonotype. CDR3 residues: CASSLVSLGNTEAFF. DNA for the CDR3: TGTGCCAGCAGCTTAGTAAGTTTGGGGAACACTGAAGCTTTCTTT. V is TRBV7-9 and J is TRBJ1-1; D is undetermined. This CDR3 is built from 15 residues. Germline V gene lookup returns CDR1 SEHNR and CDR2 FQNEAQ (reference sequence). Trimming took 1 base from V and 1 from J, leaving 10 bases between them.

A single count supports this clonotype. The CDR3 DNA reads as TGCAGTGCTAGAGCCCGTGCTGGCGCTGGGGCCAACGTCCTGACTTTC. It yields the protein CSARARAGAGANVLTF. The chain joins TRBV20-1 to TRBJ2-6; D unresolved. The CDR3 covers 16 residues. Trimming pared 1 base from V and 2 bases from J, leaving 12 bases between. Per the germline V gene, CDR1 is DFQATT and CDR2 is SNEGSKA (reference sequence).

This clonotype has a count of ten or more. The V gene is TRBV2, the J gene TRBJ1-1; 8 bases fit TRBD1. Losses at the gene ends were 6 bases for V and 11 bases for J; bases not matched to a gene: 14. Germline lookup yields CDR1 SNHLY and CDR2 FYNNEI. The CDR3 sequence is 14 residues long. The CDR3 bases are TGTGCCAGCAGGGGCCTTTGGACAGGGCTAACGGCTTTCTTT. This codes for CASRGLWTGLTAFF.

This clonotype showed up many times. V gene TRBV12-3 or TRBV12-4 combines with J gene TRBJ1-5; D gene uncertain. V was pared by 2 bases and J by 5 bases, with 16 bases between. The CDR3 consists of 16 residues. This CDR3 is CASSLKRGYGDQPQHF. CDR3 bases: TGTGCCAGCAGTTTAAAAAGAGGGTATGGAGATCAGCCCCAGCATTTT.

As regards this clonotype: A single base separates this from a much larger clone, so it may be a read error. The gene calls are TRBV2 and TRBJ2-5, with 7 bases aligning to TRBD2. CDR3 length equals 12 residues. Looked up from germline, CDR1 is SNHLY and CDR2 is FYNNEI. V shed 4 bases and J 7 bases; nucleotides not matched to a gene: 3. The CDR3 region is CASSAWGGTQYF. Here the CDR3 DNA reads TGTGCCAGCAGTGCCTGGGGGGGGACCCAGTACTTC. The full variable domain, completed using reference TRBV2 and TRBJ2-5, is EPEVTQTPSHQVTQMGQEVILRCVPISNHLYFYWYRQILGQKVEFLVSFYNNEISEKSEIFDDQFSVERPDGSNFTLKIRSTKLEDSAMYFCASSAWGGTQYFGPGTRLLVL.

The sample holds many counts of this clonotype. The rearrangement joins TRBV7-9 to TRBJ1-1; D might be TRBD1 (6 bases). V was pared by 1 base and J by 3 bases, with 6 bases between. CDR3 length: 13 residues. In germline, CDR1 is SEHNR, CDR2 FQNEAQ (reference sequence). CDR3 region: CASSLEGDTEAFF. CDR3 DNA sequence: TGTGCCAGCAGCTTAGAGGGGGACACTGAAGCTTTCTTT.

The V and J genes are TRBV5-1 and TRBJ2-2; the D gene could be TRBD1 or TRBD2 (5 bases each). The germline V gene has CDR1 SGHRS and CDR2 YFSETQ. This CDR3 contains 12 residues. The germline V and J ends were trimmed by 4 bases and 8 bases, with 9 bases remaining between them. The CDR3 DNA reads as TGCGCCAGCAGCGAGGGGCCTGGGGAGCTGTTTTTT. Amino acids: CASSEGPGELFF.

The chain employs TRBV5-6 and TRBJ1-2; D is unresolved. V was cut by 4 bases and J by 3 bases, with 13 bases left in between. Germline V gene lookup returns CDR1 SGHDT and CDR2 YYEEEE. CDR3 length equals 14 residues. The CDR3 is CASSPGGRHYGYTF. The CDR3 nucleotides are TGTGCCAGCAGCCCTGGCGGGAGGCACTATGGCTACACCTTC.

Many counts were recorded for this clonotype. V gene TRBV6-5 combines with J gene TRBJ1-2, with 7 bases lining up with TRBD1. The CDR3 sequence is 15 residues long. Germline V gene sequence: CDR1 MNHEY, CDR2 SVGAGI. The ends lost 2 bases at V and 2 bases at J; junction bases unmatched: 5. The DNA of the CDR3 is TGTGCCAGCAGTTACGTAGGGGGCGCGAACTATGGCTACACCTTC. Translated, it gives CASSYVGGANYGYTF.

The chain employs TRBV7-3 and TRBJ2-2, with D possibly TRBD2 on 5 matching bases. V was pared by 5 bases and J by 0 bases, with 19 bases between. Germline CDR1 reads SGHTA; CDR2 reads FQGTGA. The CDR3 has 18 amino acids. As DNA, the CDR3 is TGTGCCAGCAGCCTCGACCGGGGTTGGGAGACGAACACCGGGGAGCTGTTTTTT. Amino acids: CASSLDRGWETNTGELFF.

DNA of the CDR3: TGCAGCGTTGAAACGGGACAGGACTTAACGGATGGCTACACCTTC. This translates into CSVETGQDLTDGYTF. The V and J genes are TRBV29-1 and TRBJ1-2; 8 bases match TRBD1. Germline-derived CDR1 and CDR2 are SQVTM and ANQGSEA. The junction had 11 bases not matched to a gene; V was cut back by 2 bases and J by 6 bases. This CDR3 spans 15 amino acids.

This clonotype has more than one count but fewer than ten. An end of the junction does not agree with germline; a read error may underlie this. The chain combines TRBV27 with TRBJ1-1, with TRBD1 matching over 7 bases. This CDR3 contains 14 residues. Germline V gene sequence: CDR1 MNHEY, CDR2 SMNVEV (reference sequence). Here the CDR3 reads CASSLYRGGTEAFF. The CDR3 DNA is TGTGCCAGCAGCTTATACAGGGGCGGCACTGAAGCTTTCTTT.